This T cell receptor beta chain comes out of a study of blood T cells in healthy people across ages. Across the whole study: About one barcoded beta molecule per two T cells was captured by template switching.

Study outcomes and limitations: Across samples, TCR beta diversity tracked strongly with naive T cell percentage.

Next came a second PCR, run for about 6 to 11 cycles, which used a sample-barcoded 5' primer along with a J-beta primer mix. Each of the cDNA molecules was tagged by a template-switch adaptor with 12 random nucleotides. From each sample, at least 2.5 million paired-end reads containing CDR3 were obtained. TCRdb itself ran the 5' RACE reads through MiXCR, one entry per CDR3 protein. Here the sample spans 1.6 million or so distinct CDR3 sequences, roughly 32% being singletons. CDR1 MNHNS and CDR2 SASEGT come from the germline V gene. This CDR3 is 15 amino acids long. About this clonotype: What it binds is not known.

The chain employs TRBV6-1 and TRBJ2-5, with D possibly TRBD1 on 6 matching bases. The assigned J gene may be wrong: the sequence end matches TRBJ2-7 better. Sequenced sample: blood. This clonotype was obtained from a woman in her 30s in good health. The CDR3 is CASSEAGNRDHEQYF. CDR3 DNA sequence: TGTGCCAGCAGTGAAGCAGGAAACAGGGACCACGAGCAGTACTTC.